These 27 T cell receptor beta chains were sequenced from one sample in a study of control samples from healthy donors and cancer patients. The repertoire was sequenced with immunoSEQ multiplex PCR; TCRdb's copy has only in-frame clones and lacks some. The sample consists of tens of thousands of clones, around 84% of them appearing once. Sequencing was done on a sample of PBMCs. These receptors were taken from a woman between 45 and 60 years old with lung cancer.

The chain joins TRBV30 to TRBJ1-2; D not certain. The CDR3 covers 14 residues. Trimming cost V 1 base and J 4 bases, with 13 bases left between them. Looked up from germline, CDR1 is GTSNPN and CDR2 is SVGIG (reference sequence). CDR3 DNA: TGTGCCTGGAGTGCGAAGGACCTCGTCTATGGCTACACCTTC. Protein: CAWSAKDLVYGYTF.

This chain uses TRBV5-1 with TRBJ1-2, with D hard to call. With 4 bases removed from V and 4 bases from J, the gap between germline ends came to 14 bases. The CDR3 runs to 14 residues. Per germline, CDR1 SGHRS and CDR2 YFSETQ. CDR3 region: CASSLDTGGYGYTF. CDR3 nucleotide sequence: TGCGCCAGCAGCCTAGACACGGGAGGCTATGGCTACACCTTC.

V usage is TRBV27 and J usage is TRBJ2-3, with TRBD2 as a possible D gene (5 bases). The CDR3 has 18 residues. V was pared by 2 bases and J by 3 bases, with 21 bases between. The V gene's germline CDR1 is MNHEY and CDR2 SMNVEV (reference sequence). This chain's CDR3 is CASSLRSSAGMVTDTQYF. CDR3 in DNA: TGTGCCAGCAGTTTACGATCGTCTGCCGGGATGGTAACAGATACGCAGTATTTT.

This sequence joins TRBV4-1 and TRBJ1-2; 9 bases are shared with TRBD1. CDR1 is MGHRA and CDR2 is YSYEKL in the germline V gene. V gave up 4 bases and J gave up 0 bases; unmatched junction bases: 3. The CDR3 totals 15 residues. DNA for the CDR3: TGCGCCAGCAGCCTACGGACAGGGGCTAACTATGGCTACACCTTC. The encoded protein is CASSLRTGANYGYTF.

This clone was picked up many times. This sequence joins TRBV5-4 and TRBJ2-2; 9 positions agree with TRBD2. Germline V gene lookup returns CDR1 SGHNT and CDR2 YYREEE (reference sequence). This CDR3 region has 17 residues. After removal of 4 bases from V and 5 bases from J, the junction contained 12 bases not matched to a gene. The CDR3 nucleotides read TGTGCCAGCAGCCCTTATGGGGGTAGCGGGGGAACCGGGGAGCTGTTTTTT. This translates into CASSPYGGSGGTGELFF.

CDR3 DNA sequence: TGTGCCAGCAGCCAAGTCAGCTACGAGCAGTACTTC. Its protein is CASSQVSYEQYF. The rearrangement uses TRBV3-1 (or the pseudogene TRBV3-2) and TRBJ2-7; D remains unclear. With 1 base removed from V and 3 bases from J, the gap between germline ends came to 4 bases. Germline V lookup: CDR1 LGHDT, CDR2 YNNKEL (reference sequence). This CDR3 is 12 amino acids long.

This clone was detected only once. This chain links TRBV11-2 with TRBJ1-2, with D possibly TRBD1 on 6 matching bases. Germline CDR1 reads SGHAT; CDR2 reads FQNNGV. CDR3 size: 14 residues. V lost 2 bases, J lost 4 bases, and 11 bases lay in between. CDR3 coding DNA: TGTGCCAGCAGCTTACAGGGGAAGGGCTATGGCTACACCTTC. This codes for CASSLQGKGYGYTF.

The chain carries TRBV18 and TRBJ1-1; D possibly corresponds to TRBD1 (6 bases). CDR3 length equals 15 residues. V was cut by 6 bases and J by 5 bases, with 19 bases left in between. CDR1 KGHSH and CDR2 LQKENI come from the germline V gene. CDR3 amino acids: CASSKQGLGGTEAFF. CDR3 nucleotide sequence: TGTGCCAGCTCGAAACAGGGTTTGGGGGGAACTGAAGCTTTCTTT. Variable domain in full (rest from reference TRBV18 and TRBJ1-1): NAGVMQNPRHLVRRRGQEARLRCSPMKGHSHVYWYRQLPEEGLKFMVYLQKENIIDESGMPKERFSAEFPKEGPSILRIQQVVRGDSAAYFCASSKQGLGGTEAFFGQGTRLTVV.

V and J are TRBV4-2 and TRBJ2-3, with TRBD2 matching over 9 bases. The CDR3 contains 16 residues. Germline trimming cut 4 bases from V and 3 bases from J; bases unmatched to any gene: 8. From germline, CDR1 is LGHNA and CDR2 YNFKEQ. The CDR3 is CASSPLSGGGTDTQYF. CDR3 nucleotides: TGTGCCAGCAGCCCCCTTAGCGGGGGAGGGACAGATACGCAGTATTTT.

J is TRBJ1-3 and V is TRBV18, with TRBD1 as a possible D gene (6 bases). The V gene's germline CDR1 is KGHSH and CDR2 LQKENI. The CDR3 loop spans 15 amino acids. The V and J ends lost 3 bases and 1 base respectively, with 10 bases between them. CDR3 amino acids: CASSPGGASGNTIYF. CDR3 in DNA: TGTGCCAGCTCACCTGGGGGGGCGTCTGGAAACACCATATATTTT.

The V call is TRBV19, the J call TRBJ1-2, with D possibly being TRBD1 (6 bases). Trimming pared 1 base from V and 3 bases from J, leaving 15 bases between. The CDR3 runs 16 residues. The V gene's germline CDR1 is LNHDA and CDR2 SQIVND (reference sequence). DNA of the CDR3: TGTGCCAGTAGTATAGGCACTACCGGGACATACTATGGCTACACCTTC. Its translation is CASSIGTTGTYYGYTF.

The CDR3 protein is CASSQRHDKGDTQYF. As DNA, the CDR3 is TGCGCCAGCAGCCAACGCCATGATAAGGGGGATACGCAGTATTTT. The chain links TRBV5-1 to TRBJ2-3, with D perhaps matching TRBD1 (5 bases). Trimming pared 4 bases from V and 6 bases from J, leaving 18 bases between. This CDR3 has 15 residues. CDR1 and CDR2 from the germline V gene are SGHRS and YFSETQ.

This chain joins TRBV5-1 and TRBJ1-3; D is undetermined. Between the trimmed V and J ends, which lost 2 bases and 3 bases, there was a span of 9 bases. The CDR3 runs to 14 residues. Germline-derived CDR1 and CDR2 are SGHRS and YFSETQ. This CDR3 reads CASSFDGDGNTIYF. The CDR3 coding sequence is TGCGCCAGCAGCTTCGACGGAGATGGAAACACCATATATTTT.

This rearrangement joins TRBV6-4 to TRBJ1-1; D is perhaps TRBD1 (6 bases). CDR1 MRHNA and CDR2 SNTAGT come from the germline V gene. The V gene lost 0 bases and the J gene lost 11 bases, with 10 bases spanning the gap. This CDR3 contains 12 residues. The CDR3 DNA is TGTGCCAGCAGTGACTCTTGGGGGGCCGCTTTCTTT. It is translated as CASSDSWGAAFF.

V gene TRBV7-2 combines with J gene TRBJ2-1; 8 positions match TRBD2. V was pared by 4 bases and J by 0 bases, with 8 bases of the junction left unmatched. Germline lookup yields CDR1 SGHTA and CDR2 FQGNSA. This CDR3 is 17 amino acids long. The chain's CDR3 is CASSYYLAGSSYNEQFF. The DNA of the CDR3 is TGTGCCAGCAGCTACTACTTAGCGGGGAGCTCCTACAATGAGCAGTTCTTC.

The gene calls are TRBV19 and TRBJ1-1; D perhaps matches TRBD1 (5 bases). V dropped 6 bases and J dropped 10 bases, with 18 bases sitting between them. The CDR3 runs 13 residues. Germline-derived CDR1 and CDR2 are LNHDA and SQIVND (reference sequence). The CDR3 protein is CASSVGHSRGAFF. The CDR3 DNA reads as TGTGCCAGTAGCGTTGGACACTCGCGTGGAGCTTTCTTT.

The chain carries TRBV7-2 and TRBJ1-1; tentative D call: TRBD1 (5 bases). Germline V gives CDR1 SGHTA, CDR2 FQGNSA. The CDR3 is 13 residues long. V shed 1 base and J shed 7 bases, with 10 bases lying between them. The CDR3 coding sequence is TGTGCCAGCAGCTTAGGACGGGACCGTGAAGCTTTCTTT. Translating gives CASSLGRDREAFF.

The J gene is TRBJ1-1, the V gene TRBV9, with D maybe TRBD1 (5 bases). In germline, CDR1 is SGDLS, CDR2 YYNGEE. The CDR3 is made up of 16 amino acids. V was pared by 4 bases and J by 0 bases, with 16 bases between. CDR3 sequence: CASSPGRGTVNTEAFF. The CDR3 DNA reads as TGTGCCAGCAGCCCCGGGAGAGGGACGGTGAACACTGAAGCTTTCTTT.

This clone has more than one count but fewer than ten. V gene TRBV4-1 combines with J gene TRBJ1-1; D remains ambiguous. The V and J ends lost 2 bases and 0 bases respectively, with 7 bases between them. The V gene's germline CDR1 is MGHRA and CDR2 YSYEKL. The CDR3 runs 14 residues. DNA for the CDR3: TGCGCCAGCAGCCAATGGGCCTTGAACACTGAAGCTTTCTTT. This sequence encodes CASSQWALNTEAFF.

The chain uses TRBV29-1 and TRBJ2-7, with D unresolved. Germline V gene data show CDR1 as SQVTM and CDR2 as ANQGSEA. This CDR3 has 14 amino acids. The V gene lost 4 bases and the J gene lost 0 bases, with 13 bases spanning the gap. In DNA, the CDR3 is TGCAGCGTTGCTCCGGACGGCTACTCCTACGAGCAGTACTTC. Its protein product is CSVAPDGYSYEQYF.

The DNA for the CDR3 is TGTGCCAGCAGTTTAGGGGGTTTAGGCTACGAGCAGTACTTC. It encodes CASSLGGLGYEQYF. The rearrangement uses TRBV28 and TRBJ2-7; TRBD1 or TRBD2 may be the D gene (5 bases each). The germline V and J ends were trimmed by 2 bases and 3 bases, with 11 bases remaining between them. Germline V gene sequence: CDR1 MDHEN, CDR2 SYDVKM. The CDR3 sequence is 14 residues long.

This sequence joins TRBV3-1 (or the pseudogene TRBV3-2) and TRBJ1-1, with 7 bases matching TRBD1. The V gene end was trimmed by 5 bases and the J gene end by 11 bases; junction bases not matched to a gene: 8. This CDR3 has 12 residues. Germline V CDR1 and CDR2: LGHDT, YNNKEL (reference sequence). CDR3 in amino acids: CASSSQQGRAFF. DNA of the CDR3: TGTGCCAGCAGCTCCCAACAGGGGAGGGCTTTCTTT.

The V gene is TRBV10-1, the J gene TRBJ1-1, with 11 bases aligning to TRBD1. After removal of 2 bases from V and 0 bases from J, the junction contained 5 bases not matched to a gene. In germline, CDR1 is WNHNN, CDR2 SYGVQD (reference sequence). CDR3 length: 17 amino acids. The CDR3: CASSEGTGGTMNTEAFF. CDR3 nucleotides: TGCGCCAGCAGTGAGGGGACAGGGGGAACTATGAACACTGAAGCTTTCTTT.

This rearrangement joins TRBV18 to TRBJ1-2, with 10 nucleotides matching TRBD1. With 2 bases clipped from V and 4 bases from J, the junction kept 10 bases outside the gene matches. Per germline, CDR1 KGHSH and CDR2 LQKENI. The CDR3 consists of 17 residues. CDR3 residues: CASSPKTGGDSPYGYTF. CDR3 DNA: TGTGCCAGCTCACCAAAGACAGGGGGCGACTCTCCCTATGGCTACACCTTC.

The sample holds a few counts of this clone. The chain joins TRBV9 to TRBJ1-6; no firm D call. The CDR3 has 15 residues. The V gene's germline CDR1 is SGDLS and CDR2 YYNGEE. V was shortened by 0 bases and J by 4 bases, with 8 bases between the two germline ends. The CDR3 DNA reads TGTGCCAGCAGCGTAGAAGGGAAATATAATTCACCCCTCCACTTT. Protein product: CASSVEGKYNSPLHF.

The chain is built from TRBV27 and TRBJ1-3, with D perhaps matching TRBD1 (5 bases). Germline lookup yields CDR1 MNHEY and CDR2 SMNVEV (reference sequence). The V gene lost 3 bases and the J gene lost 9 bases, with 15 bases spanning the gap. The CDR3 covers 14 residues. In DNA, the CDR3 is TGTGCCAGCAGTTTGTCCAGCCCGAGGGGCACCATATATTTT. This codes for CASSLSSPRGTIYF.

This chain connects TRBV6-1 to TRBJ1-2; the match to TRBD1 covers 8 bases. Germline-derived CDR1 and CDR2 are MNHNS and SASEGT. V lost 2 bases and J lost 3; bases outside the gene matches: 8. The CDR3 runs to 16 residues. The CDR3 region has the DNA TGTGCCAGCAGTGAACAGCCAGGGGGCCTTGACTATGGCTACACCTTC. Encoded protein: CASSEQPGGLDYGYTF.